These 5 T cell receptor beta chains were sequenced from one sample in a study of shared clonotypes between healthy human individuals. CD45RO-negative CD8 cells positively selected for CCR7 made up the naive population, which excluded terminally differentiated effector memory CD45RA+ cells. Sequencing was performed with immunoSEQ multiplex PCR; in TCRdb, only in-frame clones are kept and a portion is missing. The sample includes approximately 2,200,000 clones, roughly 91% of them seen just once. The specimen was naive CD8+ T cells from PBMCs. These receptor sequences come from a man between 18 and 29 years old in good health. Some clones in this sample may be carry-over from other donors' samples.

This rearrangement joins TRBV21-1 to TRBJ2-7; the table gives TRBD2 as D, unverified against the DNA. TRBV21-1 constitutes a pseudogene. This CDR3 spans 17 amino acids. The CDR3 coding sequence is TGTGCCAGCAGCAAAGATCTCACTAGCGGGAGTTCGTACGAGCAGTACTTC. The encoded protein is CASSKDLTSGSSYEQYF.

The chain links TRBV4-3 to TRBJ2-3, with D tentatively TRBD2 (5 bases). The CDR3 is made up of 16 amino acids. Trimming stripped 1 base from V and 2 bases from J, with 13 bases between. CDR1 LGHNA and CDR2 YSLEER come from the germline V gene. The DNA for the CDR3 is TGCGCCAGCAGCCAAGGCTGGCGGACTCCCACAGATACGCAGTATTTT. Amino acid sequence: CASSQGWRTPTDTQYF.

The rearrangement joins TRBV25-1 to TRBJ1-5, with D unclear. V was trimmed by 0 bases and J by 7 bases, leaving 7 bases between them. This CDR3 spans 13 amino acids. The germline V gene has CDR1 MGHDK and CDR2 SYGVNS. CDR3 protein: CASSEYSGQPQHF. The CDR3 DNA sequence: TGTGCCAGCAGTGAATATTCAGGACAGCCCCAGCATTTT. The variable domain in full, completed from reference TRBV25-1 and TRBJ1-5, reads EADIYQTPRYLVIGTGKKITLECSQTMGHDKMYWYQQDPGMELHLIHYSYGVNSTEKGDLSSESTVSRIRTEHFPLTLESARPSHTSQYLCASSEYSGQPQHFGDGTRLSIL.

This clone showed up just once. This chain uses TRBV6-1 with TRBJ2-7; no clear D. V was clipped by 6 bases and J by 6 bases, with 12 bases between them. Per germline, CDR1 MNHNS and CDR2 SASEGT. The CDR3 is 12 amino acids. CDR3 coding DNA: TGTGCCAGCAGGACGGGCACCTTCGAGCAGTACTTC. Residues: CASRTGTFEQYF.

This rearrangement joins TRBV9 to TRBJ1-1; the D gene is possibly TRBD1 (5 bases). V was pared by 0 bases and J by 1 base, with 10 bases between. Germline CDR1 and CDR2: SGDLS and YYNGEE. CDR3 length: 15 residues. The CDR3 spells CASSVGLQANTEAFF. The CDR3 DNA sequence: TGTGCCAGCAGCGTAGGTCTACAGGCGAACACTGAAGCTTTCTTT.